This paragraph reports one T cell receptor (beta chain). Antigen unknown. These data originate in a study of response to subunit inactivated influenza vaccine. Findings and caveats of the study: Each seasonal influenza vaccination, the authors suggested, recruits few new T cells.

TCRdb reprocessed the RT-PCR reads with MiXCR, giving one entry per CDR3 protein. This sample has roughly 700,000 distinct CDR3 sequences, with more than 15% found just once. Sample: PBMCs from blood, taken approximately 12 days after vaccination. The TCR originated in a man aged 45-65 years who received an inactivated influenza vaccine.

CDR3 nucleotides: TGCGCCAGCAGCTTGGCCAGCGGGAGATCCGAGCAGTACTTC. It is translated as CASSLASGRSEQYF. The gene calls are TRBV5-1 and TRBJ2-7, with TRBD2 matching over 8 bases. V trimming: 0 bases; J trimming: 6 bases; junction bases outside the gene matches: 5. CDR1 is SGHRS and CDR2 is YFSETQ in the germline V gene. The CDR3 consists of 14 residues.